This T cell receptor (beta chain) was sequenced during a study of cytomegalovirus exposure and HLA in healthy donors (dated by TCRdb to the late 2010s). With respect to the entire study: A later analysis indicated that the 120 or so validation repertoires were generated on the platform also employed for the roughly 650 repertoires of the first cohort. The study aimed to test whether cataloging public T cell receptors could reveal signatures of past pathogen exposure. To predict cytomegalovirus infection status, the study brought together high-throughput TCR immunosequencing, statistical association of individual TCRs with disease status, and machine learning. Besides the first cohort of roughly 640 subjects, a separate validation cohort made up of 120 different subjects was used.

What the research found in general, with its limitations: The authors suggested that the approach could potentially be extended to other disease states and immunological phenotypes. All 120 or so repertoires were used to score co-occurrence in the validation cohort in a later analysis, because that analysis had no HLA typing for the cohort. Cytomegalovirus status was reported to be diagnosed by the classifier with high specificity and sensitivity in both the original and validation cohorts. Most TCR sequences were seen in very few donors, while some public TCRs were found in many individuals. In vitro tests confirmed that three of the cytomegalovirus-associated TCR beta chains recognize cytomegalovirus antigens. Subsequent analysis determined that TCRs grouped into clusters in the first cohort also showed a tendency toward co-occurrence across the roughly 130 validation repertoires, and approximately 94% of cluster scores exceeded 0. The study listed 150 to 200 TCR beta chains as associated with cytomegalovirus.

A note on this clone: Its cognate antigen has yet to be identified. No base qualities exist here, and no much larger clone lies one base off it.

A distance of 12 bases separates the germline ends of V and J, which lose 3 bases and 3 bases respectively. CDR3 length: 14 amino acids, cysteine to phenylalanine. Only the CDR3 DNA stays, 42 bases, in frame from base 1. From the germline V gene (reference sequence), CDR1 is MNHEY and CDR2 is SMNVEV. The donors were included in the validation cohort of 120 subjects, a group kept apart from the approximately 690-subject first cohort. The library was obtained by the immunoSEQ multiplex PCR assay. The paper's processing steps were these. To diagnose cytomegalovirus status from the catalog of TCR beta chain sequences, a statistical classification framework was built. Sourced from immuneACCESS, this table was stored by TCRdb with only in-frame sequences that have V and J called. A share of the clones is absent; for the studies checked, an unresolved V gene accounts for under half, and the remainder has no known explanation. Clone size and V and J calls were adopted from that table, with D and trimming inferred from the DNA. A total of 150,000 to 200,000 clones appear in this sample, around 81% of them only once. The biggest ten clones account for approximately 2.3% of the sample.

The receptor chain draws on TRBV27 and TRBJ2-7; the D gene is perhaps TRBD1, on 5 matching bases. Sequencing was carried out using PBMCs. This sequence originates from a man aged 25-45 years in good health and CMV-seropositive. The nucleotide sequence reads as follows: TGTGCCAGCAGTTTCGGACGGCAGGGCTACGAGCAGTACTTC. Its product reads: CASSFGRQGYEQYF.